This record looks at one T cell receptor beta chain sequence and its context. The antigen remains unidentified. This CDR3 has 14 amino acids. CDR1 and CDR2 (germline): SGHTA, FQGNSA. Trimming left V 1 base short and J 4 bases short, with 10 bases between. Donors counted as nominally healthy when sampled, yet unrecorded immune exposures were likely. The sample is drawn from a study of cytomegalovirus exposure and HLA in healthy donors. The study, taken as a whole, reports: A later analysis associated 16,000 or so TCR beta sequences with HLA alleles at a 0.05 false discovery rate. Researchers catalogued approximately 160 TCR beta chains as cytomegalovirus-associated. Earlier analysis found most TCR beta V segments productive about 90% or about 30% of the time.

The PCR had 60 Vbeta and 13 Jbeta primers. This table comes from immunoSEQ multiplex PCR, and its TCRdb copy is limited to in-frame clones, with some not included. The sample lists about 180,000 clones, more than 80% seen once, with 4.9% in the top ten. V is TRBV7-2 and J is TRBJ2-5; D unclear. The source is a woman aged 18-29 years in good health and CMV-seropositive. Sequenced material: PBMCs. CDR3 amino acids: CASSLVARGETQYF. The CDR3 bases are TGTGCCAGCAGCTTAGTTGCCCGCGGAGAGACCCAGTACTTC.